This entry is about one TCR beta chain. Its specificity is unknown. The CDR3 extends over 17 amino acids. With 3 bases removed from V and 5 bases from J, the gap between germline ends came to 21 bases. Germline V gene data show CDR1 as SGHRS and CDR2 as YFSETQ. This sample is drawn from a study of identical twins. Study-wide points: Fewer insertions were carried by abundant cord blood beta clonotypes, but none was seen in memory repertoires.

TCRdb re-called the 5' RACE reads with MiXCR, one entry per CDR3 protein. The data show roughly 220,000 distinct CDR3 sequences, approximately 7.1% seen once. This same sample was also taken into another study, of T cells expressing NK-cell markers. As reported in that work: Sorted CD3+CD56+NKG2C+, CD3+CD56+NKG2C- and CD3+CD56-NKG2C+ T cells provided the TCR beta repertoires. Among CD8+ T cells from five or six donors, dominant NKG2C+ clonotypes accounted for roughly 1.0-7.0%. Topping the CD3+CD56-NKG2C+ fraction as well were these clonotypes, in several donors.

This clonotype originated in a woman aged 18 to 35 in good health. The specimen was CD8+ T cells sorted from blood. The chain links TRBV5-1 to TRBJ2-1, with a possible D match to TRBD2 (6 bases). CDR3 sequence reads: CASSSTSSRSSNNEQFF. DNA of the CDR3: TGCGCCAGCAGCTCGACTAGTTCCCGCTCATCCAACAATGAGCAGTTCTTC.